What follows are 4 T cell receptor beta chains derived from one specimen sequenced in a study of blood T cell repertoires in COVID-19. Measured with immunoSEQ multiplex PCR; TCRdb has only the in-frame clones, and not every one. This sample has 300,000 to 350,000 clones; roughly nine tenths occur once, and the top ten carry about 2.5%. Sequencing used peripheral blood. The receptor set was obtained from a man younger than 35 with active or convalescent COVID-19.

The chain recombines TRBV7-6 with TRBJ2-4; TRBD2 aligns across 9 bases. This CDR3 has 20 amino acids. Per germline, CDR1 SGHVS and CDR2 FNYEAQ. Trimming removed 5 bases from V and 0 bases from J; junction bases left unmatched: 17. The chain's CDR3 is CASSLSPGVAGALAKNIQYF. The CDR3 nucleotides are TGTGCCAGCAGCCTCTCCCCGGGGGTAGCGGGGGCCCTAGCCAAAAACATTCAGTACTTC.

This rearrangement joins TRBV24-1 to TRBJ1-2; D is unclear. Trimming cost V 4 bases and J 8 bases, with 10 bases left between them. Germline V CDR1 and CDR2: KGHDR, SFDVKD. CDR3 size: 12 residues. CDR3 protein: CATSDPLLGYTF. The CDR3, as DNA: TGTGCCACCAGTGACCCCCTTTTGGGCTACACCTTC.

V gene TRBV4-2 combines with J gene TRBJ2-1, with a tentative D call TRBD1 (6 bases). This CDR3 is 14 amino acids long. In germline, CDR1 is LGHNA, CDR2 YNFKEQ. Trimming removed 4 bases at V and 7 bases at J, with 14 bases between. The CDR3 region has the DNA TGTGCCAGCAGCCGGCAGGGGACGCGGAATGAGCAGTTCTTC. Protein product: CASSRQGTRNEQFF.

The genes are TRBV7-9 and TRBJ2-1; the match to TRBD2 covers 7 bases. Germline CDR1 reads SEHNR; CDR2 reads FQNEAQ (reference sequence). The J segment lost 8 bases and the V segment lost 5 bases, leaving 18 bases of the junction unmatched. The CDR3 has 17 amino acids. CDR3 in amino acids: CASSEDPGVAGFHEQFF. DNA of the CDR3: TGTGCCAGCAGCGAAGATCCCGGAGTAGCGGGCTTCCATGAGCAGTTCTTC.